The clone carrying this T cell receptor beta chain has at least ten counts. The antigen is not known. This sample is part of a study of glioma-infiltrating T cells. There are 17 residues in the CDR3. V shed 0 bases and J shed 0 bases, with 13 bases lying between them. Germline loops: CDR1 MNHNY, CDR2 SVGAGI (reference sequence). Study-level results: Non-neoplastic patients had below-expected tissue-blood divergence, while all gliomas exceeded expectation. Very few CDR3 sequences were shared between tissue and blood.

Amplification of TCR alpha and beta CDR3 regions from RNA used iRepertoire nested multiplex PCR. One-step reverse transcription and amplification started from around 100-400 ng of tissue mRNA or PBMC total RNA. Each CDR3 protein is one row after TCRdb ran MiXCR on the multiplex PCR reads. The sample lists fewer than 55,000 distinct CDR3 sequences, about 20% occurring once. The sequenced material came from glioma tissue, nonneoplastic brain tissue, or PBMCs (not recorded which). V and J are TRBV6-6 and TRBJ2-3, with no clear D. The TCR was taken from a human donor with low-grade glioma or glioblastoma, undergoing nonglioma brain surgery, or in good health (not recorded which). CDR3 sequence reads: CASSYSSRAASTDTQYF. CDR3 nucleotides: TGTGCCAGCAGTTACTCGAGCCGAGCTGCGAGCACAGATACGCAGTATTTT.